The 7 T cell receptor beta chains given below trace back to one sample, sequenced in a study of cytomegalovirus exposure and HLA in healthy donors. Primers: 60 Vbeta forward and 13 Jbeta reverse. Sequenced by immunoSEQ multiplex PCR; TCRdb stores in-frame clones only, minus some. The sample table includes 50,000 to 70,000 clones. Sequencing input: PBMCs. These receptors all stem from a woman younger than 30 in good health and CMV-seronegative.

In DNA, the CDR3 is TGTGCCAGCAGTGGCCGAGGAACCGGGGAGCTGTTTTTT. Its protein is CASSGRGTGELFF. The chain links TRBV25-1 to TRBJ2-2; the D is unclear. Germline values: CDR1 MGHDK, CDR2 SYGVNS. The ends were cut back, 4 bases at V and 5 bases at J, with 8 bases in the middle. This CDR3 has 13 residues.

The chain combines TRBV27 with TRBJ2-7; maybe TRBD2 (7 bases). V was pared by 1 base and J by 5 bases, with 15 bases between. In germline, CDR1 is MNHEY, CDR2 SMNVEV (reference sequence). The CDR3 length is 15 residues. The CDR3 nucleotides read TGTGCCAGCAGTTTATTGGCGGGGGCCCCGCACGAGCAGTACTTC. Amino acids: CASSLLAGAPHEQYF.

The chain couples TRBV6-1 to TRBJ1-2; 8 positions agree with TRBD1. V was clipped by 6 bases and J by 3 bases; unmatched bases: 3. The CDR3 sequence is 13 residues long. Germline V gene sequence: CDR1 MNHNS, CDR2 SASEGT. This CDR3 reads CASSQTGDYGYTF. The CDR3 DNA follows: TGTGCCAGCAGCCAGACAGGGGACTATGGCTACACCTTC.

The chain is built from TRBV4-2 and TRBJ1-2, with D possibly matching TRBD1 (6 bases). Trimming removed 1 base at V and 3 bases at J, with 9 bases between. From germline, CDR1 is LGHNA and CDR2 YNFKEQ. This CDR3 comprises 14 residues. In nucleotides, the CDR3 is TGTGCCAGCAGCCAAGGGGACACCGACTATGGCTACACCTTC. Protein: CASSQGDTDYGYTF.

V gene TRBV25-1 combines with J gene TRBJ2-7, with a possible D match to TRBD1 (6 bases). Germline V gene sequence: CDR1 MGHDK, CDR2 SYGVNS. This CDR3 has 13 residues. Trimming removed 4 bases from V and 2 bases from J, with 9 bases in between. CDR3 DNA: TGTGCCAGCAGTGGGACAGTAGCCTACGAGCAGTACTTC. Translating it yields CASSGTVAYEQYF.

The V call is TRBV7-9, the J call TRBJ1-1, with 9 positions matching TRBD1. With V trimmed by 5 bases and J by 5 bases, 6 bases remained unmatched. The V gene's germline CDR1 is SEHNR and CDR2 FQNEAQ (reference sequence). The CDR3 is made up of 14 amino acids. The CDR3, as DNA: TGTGCCAGCAGCCCAGGGACAGGGACGACTGAAGCTTTCTTT. It translates to CASSPGTGTTEAFF.

The chain recombines TRBV6-1 with TRBJ1-2; 9 bases agree with TRBD1. The germline CDR1 and CDR2 sequences are MNHNS and SASEGT. The CDR3 sequence is 12 residues long. Germline trimming cut 6 bases from V and 6 bases from J; bases unmatched to any gene: 2. The CDR3: CASRRTGDGYTF. CDR3 nucleotide sequence: TGTGCCAGCAGGAGGACAGGGGATGGCTACACCTTC.